These 13 T cell receptor beta chains were all obtained from the same sample, sequenced in a study of T cell clonality in common variable immunodeficiency. Profiled with immunoSEQ multiplex PCR; TCRdb holds only in-frame clones, not every one. There are tens of thousands of clones in the sample, none observed a single time. Source material: peripheral blood mononuclear cells. These TCRs come from a person aged 18-70 years in good health.

This clone was found many times. The sequenced fragment ends 3 residues before the CDR3 boundary, so the rest is inferred from the germline J gene. V is TRBV7-2 and J is TRBJ2-5; 9 nucleotides match TRBD1. Germline CDR1 and CDR2: SGHTA and FQGNSA. This CDR3 is 15 amino acids long. The J segment lost 4 bases and the V segment lost 1 base, leaving 4 bases of the junction unmatched. Partial CDR3 DNA: TGTGCCAGCAGCTTAGGGGGACAGGGTGGAGAGACC. Translated: CASSLGGQGGET. The whole CDR3 is CASSLGGQGGETQYF.

This clone was seen repeatedly, ten times or more. The missing CDR3 end, 3 residues past where the read stops, is filled in from the germline J gene. The chain combines TRBV20-1 with TRBJ2-3; the match to TRBD2 covers 10 bases. Germline V gene lookup returns CDR1 DFQATT and CDR2 SNEGSKA (reference sequence). V dropped 2 bases and J dropped 6; count of bases not matched to a gene: 5. The CDR3 covers 14 residues. The part of the CDR3 DNA that was read is TGCAGTGCTAGACTAGCGGGAGTCGGGGATACG. Its protein product is CSARLAGVGDT. The entire CDR3 protein reads CSARLAGVGDTQYF.

This clone was counted many times. The missing CDR3 end, 3 residues past where the read stops, is filled in from the germline J gene. The chain combines TRBV7-3 with TRBJ2-7; TRBD1 agrees at 9 bases. The length of the CDR3 is 15 residues. Germline-derived CDR1 and CDR2 are SGHTA and FQGTGA. J lost 4 bases, V lost 2 bases, and 6 bases had no gene match. The CDR3 here is CASSLQGQGGYEQYF. The part of the CDR3 DNA that was read is TGTGCCAGCAGCTTACAGGGACAGGGTGGTTACGAG.

This clone has a count of ten or more. Read data end 3 residues before the CDR3 end; the end is taken from the germline J gene. V usage is TRBV20-1 and J usage is TRBJ1-1; D possibly corresponds to TRBD1 (5 bases). V lost 3 bases and J 5 bases, leaving 10 bases between the germline ends. Germline values: CDR1 DFQATT, CDR2 SNEGSKA (reference sequence). This CDR3 is 12 amino acids long. CDR3 DNA (partial): TGCAGTGCTAGGGGGGGGAGTACTGAA. This translates into CSARGGSTE. The whole CDR3 region reads CSARGGSTEAFF.

As for this clone: The observed sequence ends 3 residues before the CDR3 terminus, with the missing tail filled in from the germline J gene. V is TRBV7-6 and J is TRBJ1-4; D might be TRBD1 (6 bases). Per the germline V gene, CDR1 is SGHVS and CDR2 is FNYEAQ. The CDR3 sequence is 15 residues long. Partial CDR3 DNA: TGTGCCAGCAGCTCCCAGGCAGGGGTAGGTTCACCA. Translated: CASSSQAGVGSP. Given in full, the CDR3 is CASSSQAGVGSPLFF.

This clone was counted many times. The read ends 3 residues shy of where the CDR3 ends; the end is completed using the germline J gene. The V gene is TRBV5-1, the J gene TRBJ2-2, with TRBD2 matching over 10 bases. Trimming at V came to 1 base and at J to 6 bases, leaving 3 bases not matched to a gene. CDR1 is SGHRS, CDR2 YFSETQ, per germline. CDR3 size: 15 residues. The sequenced part of the CDR3 DNA is TGCGCCAGCAGCTTGACAAGCGGGAGGGCCGGGGAG. The encoded protein is CASSLTSGRAGE. The entire CDR3 protein reads CASSLTSGRAGELFF.

This clone was observed a few times. Coverage ceases 3 residues before the CDR3 finishes, and the germline J gene fills in the end. The chain recombines TRBV6-2 or TRBV6-3 with TRBJ1-2, with 7 bases aligning to TRBD1. There are 12 residues in the CDR3. Per germline, CDR1 MNHEY and CDR2 SVGEGT. The part of the CDR3 DNA that was read is TGTGCCAGCAGCCGACAGGGAGGCGGC. It yields the protein CASSRQGGG. The full CDR3 protein is CASSRQGGGYTF.

This clone was seen a few times. The read comes to an end 3 residues before the CDR3 does, leaving the germline J gene to fill in the end. V is TRBV7-2 and J is TRBJ1-2, with 11 nucleotides matching TRBD1. Germline loops: CDR1 SGHTA, CDR2 FQGNSA. The CDR3 loop spans 15 amino acids. V gave up 5 bases and J gave up 7 bases; unmatched junction bases: 9. Partial CDR3 DNA: TGTGCCAGCAGCCTACGGACAGGGGGCGCTTCTGGC. Translation gives CASSLRTGGASG. The entire CDR3 protein is CASSLRTGGASGYTF.

This clone was seen repeatedly, ten times or more. The read comes to an end 3 residues before the CDR3 does, leaving the germline J gene to fill in the end. J is TRBJ2-3 and V is TRBV13; D unresolved. This CDR3 comprises 14 residues. V lost 1 base to trimming and J lost 2 bases, with 7 bases between them. Germline-derived CDR1 and CDR2 are PRHDT and FYEKMQ (reference sequence). The CDR3 here is CASSLAINTDTQYF. Incomplete CDR3 DNA: TGTGCCAGCAGCTTAGCCATCAACACAGATACG.

Many counts were recorded for this clone. The CDR3 end is not reached by the read, which stops 3 residues before it; the germline J gene fills it in. The V gene is TRBV6-1, the J gene TRBJ2-7; 13 bases map to TRBD2. The CDR3 is 15 amino acids. Per the germline V gene, CDR1 is MNHNS and CDR2 is SASEGT. Trimming took 1 base from V and 6 from J; bases not matched to a gene: 3. CDR3 residues: CASSEGTSGSGEQYF. The sequenced CDR3 bases are TGTGCCAGCAGTGAAGGGACTAGCGGGAGTGGCGAG.

This clone was counted ten times or more. The read ends 3 residues early relative to the CDR3; the germline J gene fills the gap. The chain uses TRBV14 and TRBJ2-3; the D gene is possibly TRBD1 (5 bases). In germline, CDR1 is SGHDN, CDR2 FVKESK. This CDR3 contains 15 residues. The V end lost 1 base, the J end lost 2 bases, and 10 bases lay between the germline ends. The CDR3 region is CASSQAWGFTDTQYF. The sequenced CDR3 bases are TGTGCCAGCAGCCAAGCCTGGGGCTTCACAGATACG. The full variable domain, rest sourced from reference TRBV14 and TRBJ2-3, is EAGVTQFPSHSVIEKGQTVTLRCDPISGHDNLYWYRRVMGKEIKFLLHFVKESKQDESGMPNNRFLAERTGGTYSTLKVQPAELEDSGVYFCASSQAWGFTDTQYFGPGTRLTVL.

At least ten counts were recorded for this clone. Sequencing ends 3 residues short of the CDR3 end; the germline J gene provides the rest. The V gene is TRBV5-6, the J gene TRBJ2-3, with unresolved D. Trimming took 0 bases from V and 1 from J, leaving 6 bases between them. There are 14 residues in the CDR3. Germline-derived CDR1 and CDR2 are SGHDT and YYEEEE. The sequenced part of the CDR3 DNA is TGTGCCAGCAGCTTGGGACTTGGCACAGATACG. It yields the protein CASSLGLGTDT. The whole CDR3 reads CASSLGLGTDTQYF.

The sample holds a few counts of this clone. With the read ending 3 residues before the CDR3 end, the germline J gene is used to fill in that end. This chain connects TRBV6-1 to TRBJ1-3; D is possibly TRBD1 (5 bases). V was trimmed by 6 bases and J by 0 bases, leaving 12 bases between them. Germline assignment: CDR1 MNHNS and CDR2 SASEGT. The CDR3 sequence is 15 residues long. CDR3 region: CASREQASSGNTIYF. CDR3 DNA, as far as it was read: TGTGCCAGCAGAGAACAGGCCTCCTCTGGAAACACC.